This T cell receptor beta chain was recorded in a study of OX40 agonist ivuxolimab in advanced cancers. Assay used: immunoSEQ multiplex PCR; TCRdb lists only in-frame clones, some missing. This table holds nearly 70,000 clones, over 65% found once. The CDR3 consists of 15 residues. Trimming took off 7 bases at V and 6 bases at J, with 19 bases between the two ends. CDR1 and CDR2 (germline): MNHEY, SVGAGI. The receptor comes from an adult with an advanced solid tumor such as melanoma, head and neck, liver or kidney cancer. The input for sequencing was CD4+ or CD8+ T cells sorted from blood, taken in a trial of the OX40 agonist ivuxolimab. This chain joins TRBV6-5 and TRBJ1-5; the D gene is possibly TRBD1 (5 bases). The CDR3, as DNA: TGTGCCAGCACTTCGGGACCCTGGGGTGGTCAGCCCCAGCATTTT. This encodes CASTSGPWGGQPQHF.